This entry lists 18 T cell receptor beta chains sequenced from one sample in a study of T cell responses to AZD1222 COVID-19 vaccine. The table came from immunoSEQ multiplex PCR; TCRdb's copy has only in-frame clones and leaves some out. The data hold 150,000 to 200,000 clones, with 88% observed a single time. The source material was peripheral blood, sampled 28 days after the second AZD1222 dose. These receptors were collected from an adult who received the AZD1222 COVID-19 vaccine.

The rearrangement links TRBV11-2 to TRBJ1-2; a weak D match, TRBD1 (6 bases). Germline CDR1 and CDR2: SGHAT and FQNNGV. The ends were cut back, 1 base at V and 7 bases at J, with 16 bases in the middle. The CDR3 runs 15 residues. The CDR3: CASSLGPGQNAGYTF. CDR3 coding DNA: TGTGCCAGCAGCTTAGGCCCCGGACAGAACGCTGGCTACACCTTC.

The chain combines TRBV6-5 with TRBJ1-6, with 7 bases matching TRBD1. CDR3 length equals 15 residues. Germline CDR1 and CDR2: MNHEY and SVGAGI. The V and J ends lost 0 bases and 7 bases, in that order; junction bases with no gene match: 3. The CDR3 region is CASSYSSGGNSPLHF. In DNA form, the CDR3 reads TGTGCCAGCAGTTACTCTTCAGGGGGGAATTCACCCCTCCACTTT.

V and J are TRBV12-5 and TRBJ1-2, with 9 bases identical to TRBD1. Trimming took 2 bases from V and 6 from J; bases not matched to a gene: 13. The CDR3 covers 17 residues. Germline V gene sequence: CDR1 LGHNT, CDR2 FRNRAP. The CDR3 nucleotides are TGTGCTAGTGGTTTGTCAGCCGGGACAGGGAATATGGATGGCTACACCTTC. This encodes CASGLSAGTGNMDGYTF.

V gene TRBV7-3 combines with J gene TRBJ2-1; 10 bases align to TRBD1. Germline CDR1 is SGHTA and CDR2 is FQGTGA. This CDR3 has 15 residues. Trimming took 5 bases from V and 4 from J; bases not matched to a gene: 5. CDR3 sequence: CASSPGQGKYNEQFF. In nucleotides, the CDR3 is TGTGCCAGCAGCCCGGGACAGGGGAAATACAATGAGCAGTTCTTC.

The CDR3 nucleotides are TGTGCCAGCAGCCAAGATCAGTTTGTCAGGGTGAACACTGAAGCTTTCTTT. Translating gives CASSQDQFVRVNTEAFF. V usage is TRBV4-2 and J usage is TRBJ1-1; possibly TRBD1 for D (5 bases). The CDR3 length is 17 residues. Germline V gives CDR1 LGHNA, CDR2 YNFKEQ. Trimming removed 0 bases at V and 0 bases at J, with 14 bases between.

The rearrangement uses TRBV14 and TRBJ2-5; D remains unclear. V was clipped by 1 base and J by 5 bases, with 8 bases between them. This CDR3 spans 13 amino acids. Germline-derived CDR1 and CDR2 are SGHDN and FVKESK. CDR3 in amino acids: CASSQVPPETQYF. CDR3 bases: TGTGCCAGCAGCCAAGTCCCGCCCGAGACCCAGTACTTC. The full variable domain, in which reference TRBV14 and TRBJ2-5 provide the parts outside the CDR3, is EAGVTQFPSHSVIEKGQTVTLRCDPISGHDNLYWYRRVMGKEIKFLLHFVKESKQDESGMPNNRFLAERTGGTYSTLKVQPAELEDSGVYFCASSQVPPETQYFGPGTRLLVL.

The gene calls are TRBV5-6 and TRBJ2-7; TRBD1 agrees at 7 bases. Per the germline V gene, CDR1 is SGHDT and CDR2 is YYEEEE. There are 14 residues in the CDR3. The J segment lost 2 bases and the V segment lost 3 bases, leaving 5 bases of the junction unmatched. CDR3 residues: CASSWTGITYEQYF. The CDR3 bases are TGTGCCAGCAGCTGGACAGGAATAACCTACGAGCAGTACTTC.

The chain links TRBV18 to TRBJ2-7; TRBD1 might be the D (5 bases). Trimming stripped 0 bases from V and 3 bases from J, with 6 bases between. The CDR3 covers 13 residues. Germline V gene sequence: CDR1 KGHSH, CDR2 LQKENI. CDR3 loop: CASSPPGLYEQYF. DNA for the CDR3: TGTGCCAGCTCACCACCGGGGCTCTACGAGCAGTACTTC.

The chain recombines TRBV5-1 with TRBJ2-2; perhaps D is TRBD1 or TRBD2 (5 bases each). Trimming removed 0 bases from V and 1 base from J, with 7 bases in between. The germline V gene encodes CDR1 SGHRS and CDR2 YFSETQ. This CDR3 comprises 15 residues. In DNA form, the CDR3 reads TGCGCCAGCAGCTTGGGAGGGGTGAACACCGGGGAGCTGTTTTTT. It is translated as CASSLGGVNTGELFF.

The chain has TRBV7-6 and TRBJ2-5, with a tentative D call TRBD2 (5 bases). V lost 2 bases, J lost 4 bases, and 14 bases lay in between. Germline values: CDR1 SGHVS, CDR2 FNYEAQ. CDR3 length: 15 amino acids. The CDR3 region is CASSLSRLAAETQYF. The CDR3 coding sequence is TGTGCCAGCAGCTTATCCCGCCTAGCCGCAGAGACCCAGTACTTC. Complete variable domain (other parts from reference TRBV7-6 and TRBJ2-5): GAGVSQSPRYKVTKRGQDVALRCDPISGHVSLYWYRQALGQGPEFLTYFNYEAQQDKSGLPNDRFSAERPEGSISTLTIQRTEQRDSAMYRCASSLSRLAAETQYFGPGTRLLVL.

The table lists this clone with a count of one. The gene calls are TRBV27 and TRBJ2-5; D could derive from TRBD1 or TRBD2 (5 bases each). This CDR3 has 15 amino acids. The germline V gene encodes CDR1 MNHEY and CDR2 SMNVEV (reference sequence). The V end lost 8 bases, the J end lost 3 bases, and 19 bases lay between the germline ends. In DNA, the CDR3 is TGTGCCAGCTCCCCAAGTCGGGGCAGTGAAGAGACCCAGTACTTC. Translating gives CASSPSRGSEETQYF.

Only one count was recorded for this clone. The chain uses TRBV19 and TRBJ1-5; D is possibly TRBD1 (5 bases). The CDR3 is 15 residues long. Germline CDR1 LNHDA, CDR2 SQIVND (reference sequence). The V and J ends lost 4 bases and 0 bases respectively, with 10 bases between them. CDR3 in amino acids: CASSKGRDSNQPQHF. CDR3 nucleotide sequence: TGTGCCAGTAGTAAGGGGAGGGATAGCAATCAGCCCCAGCATTTT.

V usage is TRBV20-1 and J usage is TRBJ1-1; D remains ambiguous. V was pared by 1 base and J by 4 bases, with 4 bases between. Germline V lookup: CDR1 DFQATT, CDR2 SNEGSKA (reference sequence). CDR3 length: 11 residues. CDR3 coding DNA: TGCAGTGCTAGAGCTTCCACTGAAGCTTTCTTT. The encoded protein is CSARASTEAFF.

The genes are TRBV18 and TRBJ2-6; 9 nucleotides match TRBD1. The CDR3 extends over 16 amino acids. V shed 3 bases and J 1 base; nucleotides not matched to a gene: 1. Germline V gives CDR1 KGHSH, CDR2 LQKENI. DNA of the CDR3: TGTGCCAGCTCACCGACAGGGGGTTCTGGGGCCAACGTCCTGACTTTC. This gives the protein CASSPTGGSGANVLTF.

This rearrangement joins TRBV7-9 to TRBJ2-7; the match to TRBD1 covers 11 bases. The CDR3 has 17 residues. V shed 5 bases, J shed 0 bases, and the junction held 9 bases outside the gene matches. The germline gives CDR1 SEHNR, CDR2 FQNEAQ (reference sequence). This chain's CDR3 is CASSLGQGGGTSYEQYF. As DNA, the CDR3 is TGTGCCAGCAGCCTGGGACAGGGGGGGGGTACCTCCTACGAGCAGTACTTC.

V is TRBV5-4 and J is TRBJ1-2; D remains ambiguous. Looked up from germline, CDR1 is SGHNT and CDR2 is YYREEE (reference sequence). This CDR3 has 13 residues. Trimming cost V 2 bases and J 4 bases, with 9 bases left between them. CDR3 sequence: CASSLGRGYGYTF. The CDR3 DNA follows: TGTGCCAGCAGCTTAGGTCGGGGCTATGGCTACACCTTC.

The V and J genes are TRBV7-9 and TRBJ2-5, with a possible D match to TRBD2 (5 bases). Germline CDR1 is SEHNR and CDR2 is FQNEAQ (reference sequence). The CDR3 is made up of 15 amino acids. V was pared by 1 base and J by 4 bases, with 13 bases between. The CDR3, as DNA: TGTGCCAGCAGCTTAGACGGAACCGCGGGAGAGACCCAGTACTTC. It encodes CASSLDGTAGETQYF.

The rearrangement uses TRBV9 and TRBJ2-5; 8 nucleotides match TRBD2. Germline V gene data show CDR1 as SGDLS and CDR2 as YYNGEE. The CDR3 spans 14 residues. V shed 7 bases, J shed 2 bases, and the junction held 7 bases outside the gene matches. CDR3 sequence reads: CASGHSGVQETQYF. CDR3 bases: TGTGCCAGCGGTCATAGCGGGGTACAAGAGACCCAGTACTTC.